This entry lists 15 T cell receptor beta chains sequenced from one sample in a study of response to subunit inactivated influenza vaccine. TCRdb re-analysed the RT-PCR reads in MiXCR, keeping a single row per CDR3 protein. The table includes 450,000 to 600,000 distinct CDR3 sequences, around 8% detected once. The sequenced sample was PBMCs from blood, obtained around 25 months after vaccination. These receptors came from a man between 50 and 69 years old who received an inactivated influenza vaccine.

This clonotype has a handful of counts. V and J are TRBV28 and TRBJ1-1; the match to TRBD1 covers 7 bases. The CDR3 spans 17 residues. V was clipped by 6 bases and J by 5 bases; unmatched bases: 18. Germline V CDR1 and CDR2: MDHEN, SYDVKM. The CDR3 is CASSTGGDRARRTEAFF. The CDR3 DNA reads TGTGCCAGCAGCACCGGGGGCGACAGGGCTCGGAGGACTGAAGCTTTCTTT. The entire variable domain, with the rest obtained from reference TRBV28 and TRBJ1-1, is as follows: DVKVTQSSRYLVKRTGEKVFLECVQDMDHENMFWYRQDPGLGLRLIYFSYDVKMKEKGDIPEGYSVSREKKERFSLILESASTNQTSMYLCASSTGGDRARRTEAFFGQGTRLTVV.

This clonotype was seen more than once but under ten times. This sequence joins TRBV5-6 and TRBJ2-7; 11 bases are shared with TRBD1. Trimming took 3 bases from V and 5 from J; bases not matched to a gene: 4. The germline V gene encodes CDR1 SGHDT and CDR2 YYEEEE. The CDR3 totals 14 residues. CDR3 protein: CASSSGTGGNEQYF. Here the CDR3 DNA reads TGTGCCAGCAGCTCCGGGACAGGGGGTAACGAGCAGTACTTC.

V is TRBV5-6 and J is TRBJ2-5; D possibly corresponds to TRBD1 (6 bases). This CDR3 contains 14 residues. Germline V gene sequence: CDR1 SGHDT, CDR2 YYEEEE. Trimming pared 3 bases from V and 2 bases from J, leaving 11 bases between. CDR3 loop: CASSWGTKQETQYF. CDR3 nucleotide sequence: TGTGCCAGCAGCTGGGGGACAAAACAAGAGACCCAGTACTTC.

This clonotype showed up many times. This chain connects TRBV15 to TRBJ2-2; D gene uncertain. The germline V gene has CDR1 LNHNV and CDR2 YYDKDF (reference sequence). CDR3 length: 12 amino acids. V lost 2 bases, J lost 5 bases, and 3 bases lay in between. The CDR3: CATSRNTGELFF. Written as DNA, the CDR3 is TGTGCCACCAGCAGAAATACCGGGGAGCTGTTTTTT.

This clonotype was observed a few times. This chain connects TRBV15 to TRBJ2-3; unclear D gene. CDR3 size: 15 residues. The V gene's germline CDR1 is LNHNV and CDR2 YYDKDF (reference sequence). The V and J ends lost 9 bases and 3 bases respectively, with 19 bases between them. The CDR3 loop reads CATRTTLTPTDTQYF. CDR3 nucleotides: TGTGCCACAAGAACGACCCTAACACCGACAGATACGCAGTATTTT. Supplemented by reference TRBV15 and TRBJ2-3, the full variable domain reads DAMVIQNPRYQVTQFGKPVTLSCSQTLNHNVMYWYQQKSSQAPKLLFHYYDKDFNNEADTPDNFQSRRPNTSFCFLDIRSPGLGDTAMYLCATRTTLTPTDTQYFGPGTRLTVL.

This clonotype showed up many times. The chain uses TRBV12-3 or TRBV12-4 and TRBJ2-1; 10 bases map to TRBD1. Trimming removed 3 bases from V and 7 bases from J; junction bases left unmatched: 6. There are 15 residues in the CDR3. CDR3 nucleotide sequence: TGTGCCAGCAGTTTTCCGGGACAGGGGACGAATGAGCAGTTCTTC. Encoded protein: CASSFPGQGTNEQFF.

This clonotype was observed a handful of times. V usage is TRBV4-1 and J usage is TRBJ2-1; TRBD1 is a possible D gene (6 bases). Trimming took off 4 bases at V and 10 bases at J, with 17 bases between the two ends. The germline CDR1 and CDR2 sequences are MGHRA and YSYEKL. CDR3 length: 14 amino acids. CDR3 region: CASSRLGGRKEQFF. The CDR3 DNA reads as TGCGCCAGCAGCCGTCTTGGGGGCCGCAAAGAGCAGTTCTTC.

The chain employs TRBV7-2 and TRBJ2-7; 9 positions match TRBD2. The CDR3 spans 16 residues. The V and J ends lost 6 bases and 5 bases, in that order; junction bases with no gene match: 14. The V gene's germline CDR1 is SGHTA and CDR2 FQGNSA. CDR3 loop: CASSSVAGALSDEQYF. The CDR3 coding sequence is TGTGCCAGCAGTTCCGTAGCGGGAGCTCTTTCAGACGAGCAGTACTTC.

The V call is TRBV5-1, the J call TRBJ2-4; D is undetermined. The length of the CDR3 is 14 residues. CDR1 is SGHRS and CDR2 is YFSETQ in the germline V gene. Trimming took off 0 bases at V and 6 bases at J, with 10 bases between the two ends. The chain's CDR3 is CASSLGHSGNIQYF. In DNA, the CDR3 is TGCGCCAGCAGCTTGGGGCACAGTGGAAACATTCAGTACTTC.

A few counts support this clonotype. One junction end does not reproduce the germline sequence, and a read error may be involved. V usage is TRBV7-9 and J usage is TRBJ2-1; the match to TRBD2 covers 7 bases. The CDR3 is 17 amino acids. Germline V gene lookup returns CDR1 SEHNR and CDR2 FQNEAQ (reference sequence). The CDR3 DNA reads TGTGCCAGCAGCTCACTCCGGGCGGGAGTATCCTACGATGAGCAGTTCTTC. It translates to CASSSLRAGVSYDEQFF.

This clonotype came up a few times. The J gene is TRBJ2-3, the V gene TRBV11-2; D remains unclear. The CDR3 runs to 14 residues. Trimming left V 1 base short and J 2 bases short, with 7 bases between. Germline CDR1 is SGHAT and CDR2 is FQNNGV. This CDR3 reads CASSLASLTDTQYF. DNA for the CDR3: TGTGCCAGCAGCTTAGCCAGCCTCACAGATACGCAGTATTTT.

In its sample, this clonotype was seen many times. The chain uses TRBV12-3 or TRBV12-4 and TRBJ2-2; D remains ambiguous. CDR3 size: 14 residues. V was shortened by 2 bases and J by 3 bases, with 7 bases between the two germline ends. CDR3 sequence (DNA): TGTGCCAGCAGTTTAACGGGTTACACCGGGGAGCTGTTTTTT. As protein: CASSLTGYTGELFF.

This chain uses TRBV12-3 or TRBV12-4 with TRBJ1-1; 8 bases are shared with TRBD1. The ends lost 7 bases at V and 4 bases at J; junction bases unmatched: 11. This CDR3 comprises 15 residues. CDR3 residues: CASIPRGQRATEAFF. The CDR3, as DNA: TGTGCCAGCATCCCCAGGGGGCAGAGGGCCACTGAAGCTTTCTTT.

This clonotype was detected ten times or more. The V gene is TRBV29-1, the J gene TRBJ2-1, with no clear D. Trimming removed 3 bases from V and 7 bases from J, with 13 bases in between. Germline CDR1 is SQVTM and CDR2 is ANQGSEA. The CDR3 runs 13 residues. The CDR3 nucleotides read TGCAGCGTTGATTATATGACCGGGAATGAGCAGTTCTTC. It encodes CSVDYMTGNEQFF.

CDR3 bases: TGCAGCGTTCCTGTTCGCCCAGGGACTAGCGGGACGTACAATGAGCAGTTCTTC. It translates to CSVPVRPGTSGTYNEQFF. V and J are TRBV29-1 and TRBJ2-1, with 13 bases aligning to TRBD2. J gave up 4 bases and V 5 bases, and 14 bases lay outside the gene matches. The V gene's germline CDR1 is SQVTM and CDR2 ANQGSEA. The CDR3 length is 18 residues.